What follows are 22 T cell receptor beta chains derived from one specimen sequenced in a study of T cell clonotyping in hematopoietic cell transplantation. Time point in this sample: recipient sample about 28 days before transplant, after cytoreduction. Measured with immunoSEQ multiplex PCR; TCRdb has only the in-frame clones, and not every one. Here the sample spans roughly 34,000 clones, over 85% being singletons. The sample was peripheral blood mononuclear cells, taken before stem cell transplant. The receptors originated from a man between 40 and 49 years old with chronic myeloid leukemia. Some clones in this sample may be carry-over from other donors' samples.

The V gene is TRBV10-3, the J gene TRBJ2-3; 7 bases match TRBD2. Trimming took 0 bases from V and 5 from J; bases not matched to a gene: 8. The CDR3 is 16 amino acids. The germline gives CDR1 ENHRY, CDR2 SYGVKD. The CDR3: CAISESWGTGGDTQYF. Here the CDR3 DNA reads TGTGCCATCAGTGAGTCTTGGGGGACGGGGGGAGATACGCAGTATTTT.

CDR3 sequence: CASSLGTGQLYEQYF. In nucleotides, the CDR3 is TGTGCCAGCAGCTTAGGGACAGGCCAACTCTACGAGCAGTACTTC. The chain links TRBV5-4 to TRBJ2-7; 8 positions match TRBD1. The germline V gene has CDR1 SGHNT and CDR2 YYREEE (reference sequence). This CDR3 contains 15 residues. Trimming took 2 bases from V and 3 from J; bases not matched to a gene: 7.

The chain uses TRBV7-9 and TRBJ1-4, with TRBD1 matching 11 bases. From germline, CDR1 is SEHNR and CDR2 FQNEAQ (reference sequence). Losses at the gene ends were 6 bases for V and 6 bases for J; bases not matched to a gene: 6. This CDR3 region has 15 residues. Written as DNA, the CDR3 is TGTGCCAGCAGTTTTCCGGGACAGGGGGATGAAAAACTGTTTTTT. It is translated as CASSFPGQGDEKLFF.

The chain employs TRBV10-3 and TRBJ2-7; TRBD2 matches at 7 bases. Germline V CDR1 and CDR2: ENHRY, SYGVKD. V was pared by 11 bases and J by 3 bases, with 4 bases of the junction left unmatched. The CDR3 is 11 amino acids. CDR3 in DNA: TGTGCCGTGGCGGGGGTCTACGAGCAGTACTTC. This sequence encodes CAVAGVYEQYF.

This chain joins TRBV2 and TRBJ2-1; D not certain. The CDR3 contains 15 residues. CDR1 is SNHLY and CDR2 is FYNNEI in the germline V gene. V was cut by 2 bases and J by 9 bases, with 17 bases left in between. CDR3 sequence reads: CASSERLVLESEQFF. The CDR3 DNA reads TGTGCCAGCAGTGAAAGGCTAGTCCTGGAAAGTGAGCAGTTCTTC. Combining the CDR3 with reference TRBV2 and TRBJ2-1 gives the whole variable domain EPEVTQTPSHQVTQMGQEVILRCVPISNHLYFYWYRQILGQKVEFLVSFYNNEISEKSEIFDDQFSVERPDGSNFTLKIRSTKLEDSAMYFCASSERLVLESEQFFGPGTRLTVL.

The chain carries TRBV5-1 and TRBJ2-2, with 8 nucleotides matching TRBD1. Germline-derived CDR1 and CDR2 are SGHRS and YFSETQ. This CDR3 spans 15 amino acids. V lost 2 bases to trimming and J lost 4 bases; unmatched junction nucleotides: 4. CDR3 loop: CASSFGQGSTGELFF. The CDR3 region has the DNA TGCGCCAGCAGCTTTGGACAGGGCAGCACCGGGGAGCTGTTTTTT.

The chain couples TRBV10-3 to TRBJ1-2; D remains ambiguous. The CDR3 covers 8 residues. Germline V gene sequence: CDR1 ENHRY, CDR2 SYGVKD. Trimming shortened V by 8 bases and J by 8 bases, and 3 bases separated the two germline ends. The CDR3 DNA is TGTGCCATCGGGGGCTACACCTTC. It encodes CAIGGYTF.

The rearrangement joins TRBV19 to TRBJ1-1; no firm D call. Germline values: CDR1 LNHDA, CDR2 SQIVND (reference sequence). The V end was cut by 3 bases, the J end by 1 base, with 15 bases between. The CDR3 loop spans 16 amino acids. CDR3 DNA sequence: TGTGCCAGTAGTATTAAGGCCCAAGCCCAGAACACTGAAGCTTTCTTT. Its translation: CASSIKAQAQNTEAFF. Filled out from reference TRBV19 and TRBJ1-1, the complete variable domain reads DGGITQSPKYLFRKEGQNVTLSCEQNLNHDAMYWYRQDPGQGLRLIYYSQIVNDFQKGDIAEGYSVSREKKESFPLTVTSAQKNPTAFYLCASSIKAQAQNTEAFFGQGTRLTVV.

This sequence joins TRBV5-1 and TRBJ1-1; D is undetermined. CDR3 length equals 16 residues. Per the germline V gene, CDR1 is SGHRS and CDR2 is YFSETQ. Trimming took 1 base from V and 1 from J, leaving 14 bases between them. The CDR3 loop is CASSLFDTTTNTEAFF. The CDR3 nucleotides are TGCGCCAGCAGCTTGTTCGATACGACCACGAACACTGAAGCTTTCTTT.

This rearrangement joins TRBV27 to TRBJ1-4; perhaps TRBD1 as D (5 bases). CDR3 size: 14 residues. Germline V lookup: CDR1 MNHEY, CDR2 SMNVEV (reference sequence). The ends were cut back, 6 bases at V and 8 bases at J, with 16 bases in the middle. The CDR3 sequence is CASRPWGEGEKLFF. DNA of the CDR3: TGTGCCAGCAGACCCTGGGGGGAAGGAGAAAAACTGTTTTTT.

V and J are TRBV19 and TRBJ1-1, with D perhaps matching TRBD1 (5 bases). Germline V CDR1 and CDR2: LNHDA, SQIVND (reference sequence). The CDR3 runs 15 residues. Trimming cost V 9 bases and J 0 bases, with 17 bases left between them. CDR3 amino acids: CASRAQGILNTEAFF. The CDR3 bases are TGTGCCAGCAGGGCCCAGGGAATTTTGAACACTGAAGCTTTCTTT.

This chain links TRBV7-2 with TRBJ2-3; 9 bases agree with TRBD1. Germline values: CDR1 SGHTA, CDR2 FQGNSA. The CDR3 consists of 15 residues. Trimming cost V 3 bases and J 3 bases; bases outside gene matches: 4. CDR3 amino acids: CASSFGTGRTDTQYF. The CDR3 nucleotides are TGTGCCAGCAGCTTTGGGACAGGGAGGACAGATACGCAGTATTTT. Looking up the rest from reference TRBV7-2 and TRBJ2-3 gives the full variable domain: GAGVSQSPSNKVTEKGKDVELRCDPISGHTALYWYRQSLGQGLEFLIYFQGNSAPDKSGLPSDRFSAERTGGSVSTLTIQRTQQEDSAVYLCASSFGTGRTDTQYFGPGTRLTVL.

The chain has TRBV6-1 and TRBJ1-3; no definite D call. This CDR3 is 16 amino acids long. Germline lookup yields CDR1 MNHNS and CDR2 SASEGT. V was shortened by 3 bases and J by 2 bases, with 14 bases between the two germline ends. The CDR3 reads CASSESVTRAGNTIYF. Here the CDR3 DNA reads TGTGCCAGCAGTGAGTCAGTAACTAGGGCTGGAAACACCATATATTTT.

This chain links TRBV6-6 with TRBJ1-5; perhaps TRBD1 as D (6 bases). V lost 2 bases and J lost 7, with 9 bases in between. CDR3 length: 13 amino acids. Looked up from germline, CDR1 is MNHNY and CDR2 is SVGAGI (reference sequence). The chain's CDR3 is CASSYAGAQPQHF. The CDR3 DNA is TGTGCCAGCAGTTACGCAGGGGCACAGCCCCAGCATTTT.

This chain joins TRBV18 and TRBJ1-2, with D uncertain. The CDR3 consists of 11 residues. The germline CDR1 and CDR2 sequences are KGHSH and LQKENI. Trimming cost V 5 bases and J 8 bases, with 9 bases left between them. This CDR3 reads CASSEQEGYTF. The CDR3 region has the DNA TGTGCCAGCTCAGAGCAGGAAGGCTACACCTTC.

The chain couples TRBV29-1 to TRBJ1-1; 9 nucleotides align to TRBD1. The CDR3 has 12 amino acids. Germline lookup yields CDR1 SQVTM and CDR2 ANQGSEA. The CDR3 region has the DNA TGCAAGAGGACAGGGGTAACAAGTGAAGCTTTCTTT. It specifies CKRTGVTSEAFF.

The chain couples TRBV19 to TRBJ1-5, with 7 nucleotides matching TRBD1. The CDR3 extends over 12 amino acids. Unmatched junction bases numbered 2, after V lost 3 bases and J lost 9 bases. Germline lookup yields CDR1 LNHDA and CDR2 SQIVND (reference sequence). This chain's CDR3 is CASSMRDRPQHF. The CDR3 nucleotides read TGTGCCAGTAGTATGCGGGACAGGCCCCAGCATTTT.

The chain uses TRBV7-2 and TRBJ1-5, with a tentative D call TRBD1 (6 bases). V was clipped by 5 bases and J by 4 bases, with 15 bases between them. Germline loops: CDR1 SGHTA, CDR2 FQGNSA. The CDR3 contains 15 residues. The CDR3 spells CASSLERGGNQPQHF. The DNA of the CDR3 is TGTGCCAGCAGCCTAGAGAGGGGGGGAAATCAGCCCCAGCATTTT.

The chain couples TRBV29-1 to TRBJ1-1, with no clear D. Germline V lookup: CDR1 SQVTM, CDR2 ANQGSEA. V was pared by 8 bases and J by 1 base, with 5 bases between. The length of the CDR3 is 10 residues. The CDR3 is CSLGNTEAFF. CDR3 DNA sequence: TGCAGCCTAGGGAACACTGAAGCTTTCTTT.

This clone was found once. The CDR3 DNA reads as TGCGCCAGCAGCGGGGACAGTCCTTGGGCCAAAAACATTCAGTACTTC. It specifies CASSGDSPWAKNIQYF. The chain links TRBV5-1 to TRBJ2-4, with 7 bases identical to TRBD1. The CDR3 contains 16 residues. V shed 4 bases, J shed 1 base, and the junction held 8 bases outside the gene matches. Germline CDR1 is SGHRS and CDR2 is YFSETQ.

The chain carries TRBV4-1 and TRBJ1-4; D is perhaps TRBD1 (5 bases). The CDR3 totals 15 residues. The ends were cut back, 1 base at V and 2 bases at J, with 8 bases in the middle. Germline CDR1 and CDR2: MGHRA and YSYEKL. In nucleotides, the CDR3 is TGCGCCAGCAGCCAAGGTAGACAGACTAATGAAAAACTGTTTTTT. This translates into CASSQGRQTNEKLFF.

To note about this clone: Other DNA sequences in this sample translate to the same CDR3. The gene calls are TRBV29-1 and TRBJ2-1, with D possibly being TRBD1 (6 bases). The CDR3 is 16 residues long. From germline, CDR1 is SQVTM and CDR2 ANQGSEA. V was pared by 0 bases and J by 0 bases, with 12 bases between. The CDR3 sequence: CSVEDPDRSSYNEQFF. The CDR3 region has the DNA TGCAGCGTTGAAGATCCGGACAGATCCTCCTACAATGAGCAGTTCTTC.